The TCR beta chain described here comes from a study of control samples from healthy donors and cancer patients. The CDR3 totals 15 residues. Per the germline V gene, CDR1 is SGDLS and CDR2 is YYNGEE. With 0 bases removed from V and 1 base from J, the gap between germline ends came to 10 bases. This clone was seen more than once but under ten times. The data were produced by immunoSEQ multiplex PCR, yet TCRdb's version contains in-frame clones alone and is incomplete. The sample records about 34,000 clones, 70% to 90% being singletons. The chain recombines TRBV9 with TRBJ1-1; D remains unclear. The sequenced sample was PBMCs. The TCR comes from a woman aged 40 to 50 with lung cancer. CDR3 sequence: CASSVVLGSNTEAFF. In nucleotides, the CDR3 is TGTGCCAGCAGCGTAGTTTTGGGGTCGAACACTGAAGCTTTCTTT.